This TCR beta chain was recorded in a study of immune reconstitution after stem cell transplant in scleroderma. This CDR3 region has 15 residues. Germline CDR1 and CDR2: SGHTA and FQGNSA. V shed 1 base and J shed 2 bases, with 12 bases lying between them. Using its own MiXCR run on the RT-PCR reads, TCRdb lists one record per CDR3 protein. The data contain 510 or so distinct CDR3 sequences, around 21% of them singletons. This specimen was taken before or after autologous hematopoietic stem cell transplantation (not recorded which). This clonotype was obtained from a female donor with systemic sclerosis. The chain carries TRBV7-2 and TRBJ2-7; D not certain. CDR3 protein: CASSLDNYFTYEQYF. In DNA form, the CDR3 reads TGTGCCAGCAGCTTAGATAACTACTTCACCTACGAGCAGTACTTC.